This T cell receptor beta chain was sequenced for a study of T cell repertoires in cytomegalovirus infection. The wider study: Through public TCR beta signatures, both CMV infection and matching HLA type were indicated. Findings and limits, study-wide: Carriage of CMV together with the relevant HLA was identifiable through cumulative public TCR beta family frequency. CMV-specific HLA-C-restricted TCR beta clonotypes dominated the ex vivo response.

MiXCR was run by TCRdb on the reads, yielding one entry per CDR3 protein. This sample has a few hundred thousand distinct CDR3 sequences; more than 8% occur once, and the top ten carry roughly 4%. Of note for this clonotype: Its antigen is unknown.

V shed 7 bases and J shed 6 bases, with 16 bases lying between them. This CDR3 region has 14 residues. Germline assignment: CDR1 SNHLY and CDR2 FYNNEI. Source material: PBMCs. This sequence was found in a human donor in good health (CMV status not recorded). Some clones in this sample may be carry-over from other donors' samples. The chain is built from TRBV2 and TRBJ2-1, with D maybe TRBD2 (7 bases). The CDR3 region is CASNRAGEANEQFF. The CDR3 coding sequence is TGTGCCAGCAACAGGGCGGGAGAGGCCAATGAGCAGTTCTTC.